The clone carrying this T cell receptor beta chain was detected only a few times. Using unique molecular identifiers, the investigators prepared the TCRbeta library. TCRdb redid the calling of the PCR reads with MiXCR, one entry per CDR3 protein. The sample lists around 380,000 distinct CDR3 sequences, approximately 11% occurring once. The data originate from a study of T-cell reconstitution after alpha-beta-depleted transplantation in children. There are 16 residues in the CDR3. Germline CDR1 reads SGHDT; CDR2 reads YYEEEE. V gave up 3 bases and J gave up 0 bases; unmatched junction bases: 7. The chain combines TRBV5-6 with TRBJ1-2; 8 nucleotides align to TRBD1. The receptor comes from a human donor who donated a stem cell graft to a child with acute myeloid leukemia. The sample was PBMCs from the stem cell graft donor, taken from the stem cell graft. The CDR3 reads CASSWDRMGPNYGYTF. In nucleotides, the CDR3 is TGTGCCAGCAGCTGGGACAGGATGGGGCCTAACTATGGCTACACCTTC.